The 2 T cell receptor beta chains in this list originate from one sample, sequenced in a study of somatic mutations in cytotoxic T cells in rheumatoid arthritis. The table came from immunoSEQ multiplex PCR; TCRdb's copy has only in-frame clones and leaves some out. Found here are around 19,000 clones, approximately 71% of them singletons; the top ten hold 18%. Sequencing was done on a sample of CD8+ T cells sorted from blood. These receptors all come from an adult with rheumatoid arthritis.

This sequence joins TRBV5-5 and TRBJ1-5; 8 bases map to TRBD1. The CDR3 runs to 15 residues. Per the germline V gene, CDR1 is SGHKS and CDR2 is YYEKEE (reference sequence). The V segment lost 3 bases and the J segment 4 bases; nucleotides outside the gene matches: 6. In DNA form, the CDR3 reads TGTGCCAGCAGCTCCACAGGGGGTTGGAATCAGCCCCAGCATTTT. Amino acid sequence: CASSSTGGWNQPQHF.

This clone was detected once. V and J are TRBV5-1 and TRBJ1-3; tentative D call: TRBD1 (5 bases). V lost 4 bases, J lost 0 bases, and 14 bases lay in between. Germline V lookup: CDR1 SGHRS, CDR2 YFSETQ. The length of the CDR3 is 16 residues. CDR3 residues: CASSLWDVYSGNTIYF. In DNA form, the CDR3 reads TGCGCCAGCAGCCTATGGGACGTCTACTCTGGAAACACCATATATTTT.